This T cell receptor (beta chain) originates from a study of T cells in localized non-small cell lung cancer. Study-wide results and limits: Uninvolved nearby lung showed the greatest T cell clonality, exceeding that found in tumor. The tumor had only one region sequenced, so heterogeneity remains possible. Density of T cells in blood, when higher, went with longer overall survival. Adjacent lung had a median roughly 58 of the 100 largest tumor clones.

The germline gives CDR1 SGHDT, CDR2 YYEEEE. The length of the CDR3 is 15 residues. Trimming stripped 0 bases from V and 2 bases from J, with 9 bases between. The repertoire was sequenced with immunoSEQ multiplex PCR; TCRdb's copy has only in-frame clones and lacks some. This sample has 60,000 to 85,000 clones, with approximately 87% found just once. As for this clone: Its antigen is still unknown.

Sequenced material: peripheral blood, taken before any cancer treatment. This clonotype was sampled from a male donor older than 55 with stage III squamous cell lung carcinoma. The rearrangement joins TRBV5-6 to TRBJ1-5; D perhaps matches TRBD1 (5 bases). CDR3 in DNA: TGTGCCAGCAGCTTGGCTAGGGGACGCAATCAGCCCCAGCATTTT. It specifies CASSLARGRNQPQHF.